The 21 T cell receptor beta chains in this list originate from one sample, sequenced in a study of neurological immune-mediated disorders. One entry per CDR3 protein results from TCRdb running MiXCR on the 5' RACE reads. The table lists 70,000 to 95,000 distinct CDR3 sequences, 15% to 20% of them singletons, with 15% to 17% in the top ten. Sequencing input: PBMCs. The source is a woman between 35 and 50 years old in good health.

In its sample, this clonotype was seen many times. The chain recombines TRBV5-1 with TRBJ2-2, with D perhaps TRBD1 (5 bases). The CDR3 loop spans 16 amino acids. The V gene's germline CDR1 is SGHRS and CDR2 YFSETQ. V shed 4 bases and J shed 2 bases, with 15 bases lying between them. The CDR3 reads CASSPYGAINTGELFF. CDR3 bases: TGCGCCAGCAGCCCGTATGGGGCTATTAACACCGGGGAGCTGTTTTTT.

This clonotype was detected only a few times. The chain uses TRBV7-6 and TRBJ2-3; D is unresolved. The germline CDR1 and CDR2 sequences are SGHVS and FNYEAQ. With 1 base removed from V and 6 bases from J, the gap between germline ends came to 8 bases. The CDR3 totals 13 residues. The CDR3 loop is CASSLDFLDTQYF. The CDR3 nucleotides are TGTGCCAGCAGCTTAGATTTCCTCGATACGCAGTATTTT. Variable domain in full (rest from reference TRBV7-6 and TRBJ2-3): GAGVSQSPRYKVTKRGQDVALRCDPISGHVSLYWYRQALGQGPEFLTYFNYEAQQDKSGLPNDRFSAERPEGSISTLTIQRTEQRDSAMYRCASSLDFLDTQYFGPGTRLTVL.

In its sample, this clonotype was seen many times. The chain joins TRBV7-2 to TRBJ1-2; 7 positions agree with TRBD1. Germline loops: CDR1 SGHTA, CDR2 FQGNSA. After removal of 1 base from V and 4 bases from J, the junction contained 9 bases not matched to a gene. The CDR3 length is 16 residues. This chain's CDR3 is CASSLVAGEGAYGYTF. The DNA for the CDR3 is TGTGCCAGCAGCTTAGTAGCCGGGGAGGGGGCCTATGGCTACACCTTC. Full variable domain (outside the CDR3, taken from reference TRBV7-2 and TRBJ1-2): GAGVSQSPSNKVTEKGKDVELRCDPISGHTALYWYRQSLGQGLEFLIYFQGNSAPDKSGLPSDRFSAERTGGSVSTLTIQRTQQEDSAVYLCASSLVAGEGAYGYTFGSGTRLTVV.

The chain is built from TRBV20-1 and TRBJ2-3; the match to TRBD2 covers 10 bases. Germline V gives CDR1 DFQATT, CDR2 SNEGSKA (reference sequence). The CDR3 spans 15 residues. Losses at the gene ends were 1 base for V and 3 bases for J; bases not matched to a gene: 4. CDR3 DNA: TGCAGTGCTAGAGGCTTTAGCGGGGGGACAGATACGCAGTATTTT. It yields the protein CSARGFSGGTDTQYF.

V is TRBV7-2 and J is TRBJ1-2; TRBD1 matches at 9 bases. V trimming: 3 bases; J trimming: 4 bases; junction bases outside the gene matches: 6. Germline CDR1 reads SGHTA; CDR2 reads FQGNSA. This CDR3 region has 15 residues. CDR3 coding DNA: TGTGCCAGCAGCTTCGGGGGACAGGGAGGCTATGGCTACACCTTC. As protein: CASSFGGQGGYGYTF.

The genes are TRBV28 and TRBJ2-5; no reliable D call. Germline assignment: CDR1 MDHEN and CDR2 SYDVKM. The CDR3 has 13 residues. V lost 6 bases, J lost 4 bases, and 12 bases lay in between. The CDR3 DNA reads TGTGCCAGCAGAGATGCAGGTACAGAGACCCAGTACTTC. Its translation is CASRDAGTETQYF. Together with reference TRBV28 and TRBJ2-5, the CDR3 gives the full variable domain: DVKVTQSSRYLVKRTGEKVFLECVQDMDHENMFWYRQDPGLGLRLIYFSYDVKMKEKGDIPEGYSVSREKKERFSLILESASTNQTSMYLCASRDAGTETQYFGPGTRLLVL.

The rearrangement uses TRBV9 and TRBJ2-1, with D possibly TRBD2 on 7 matching bases. V gave up 6 bases and J gave up 3 bases, with 16 bases separating them. The CDR3 has 15 residues. The germline CDR1 and CDR2 sequences are SGDLS and YYNGEE. The CDR3 here is CASNLGGLYYNEQFF. The DNA of the CDR3 is TGTGCCAGCAACTTAGGGGGACTATACTACAATGAGCAGTTCTTC.

This clonotype was seen many times. The rearrangement links TRBV7-2 to TRBJ2-4; 10 bases are shared with TRBD2. Germline CDR1 is SGHTA and CDR2 is FQGNSA. V was clipped by 2 bases and J by 2 bases; unmatched bases: 9. This CDR3 region has 18 residues. The CDR3 spells CASSLPISGGATKNIQYF. In nucleotides, the CDR3 is TGTGCCAGCAGCTTACCCATCAGCGGGGGGGCGACCAAAAACATTCAGTACTTC.

This clonotype was seen ten or more times. The genes are TRBV4-3 and TRBJ1-4; 10 bases fit TRBD1. The CDR3 is 14 amino acids. Germline CDR1 reads LGHNA; CDR2 reads YSLEER. The ends lost 4 bases at V and 6 bases at J; junction bases unmatched: 2. The CDR3 loop is CASSPGTGDEKLFF. The CDR3 DNA sequence: TGCGCCAGCAGCCCCGGGACAGGGGATGAAAAACTGTTTTTT.

Points on this clonotype: The junction differs from germline at one of its ends, possibly a read error. The rearrangement uses TRBV6-6 and TRBJ2-1; 8 nucleotides line up with TRBD1. From germline, CDR1 is MNHNY and CDR2 SVGAGI (reference sequence). The CDR3 spans 13 residues. The CDR3 DNA reads TGTGACAGCAACGACAGGGGCGGCGTTTCCCAGTTCTTC. Protein: CDSNDRGGVSQFF.

Ten or more counts support this clonotype. The chain is built from TRBV18 and TRBJ1-1; D is unresolved. Trimming left V 2 bases short and J 0 bases short, with 7 bases between. This CDR3 contains 14 residues. Germline lookup yields CDR1 KGHSH and CDR2 LQKENI. Here the CDR3 reads CASSPTTVNTEAFF. The CDR3 region has the DNA TGTGCCAGCTCACCAACAACAGTGAACACTGAAGCTTTCTTT. Looking up the rest from reference TRBV18 and TRBJ1-1 gives the full variable domain: NAGVMQNPRHLVRRRGQEARLRCSPMKGHSHVYWYRQLPEEGLKFMVYLQKENIIDESGMPKERFSAEFPKEGPSILRIQQVVRGDSAAYFCASSPTTVNTEAFFGQGTRLTVV.

This clonotype was seen ten or more times. This chain connects TRBV4-3 to TRBJ2-3; D uncertain. Germline values: CDR1 LGHNA, CDR2 YSLEER. Trimming stripped 5 bases from V and 8 bases from J, with 11 bases between. The length of the CDR3 is 12 residues. CDR3 bases: TGCGCCAGCAGCGGACCGGACCTTACGCAGTATTTT. Translated, it gives CASSGPDLTQYF.

This clonotype was observed a handful of times. The rearrangement uses TRBV5-1 and TRBJ2-1; tentative D call: TRBD2 (7 bases). There are 15 residues in the CDR3. Germline CDR1 reads SGHRS; CDR2 reads YFSETQ. With 4 bases removed from V and 6 bases from J, the gap between germline ends came to 17 bases. The CDR3 sequence: CASSITDRGANEQFF. In DNA, the CDR3 is TGCGCCAGCAGCATAACGGACCGGGGGGCCAATGAGCAGTTCTTC.

In regard to this clonotype: The junction departs from germline at one end; a sequencing error may be responsible. The chain carries TRBV12-3 or TRBV12-4 and TRBJ1-5; D is unresolved. The CDR3 sequence is 13 residues long. The CDR3 region has the DNA TGTGCCAGCTGTTTAGGTCACAATCAGCCCCATCATTTT. Translation: CASCLGHNQPHHF.

This clonotype was recorded many times. J is TRBJ2-5 and V is TRBV5-6; maybe TRBD1 (5 bases). V gave up 4 bases and J gave up 0 bases, with 7 bases separating them. This CDR3 has 13 amino acids. Per germline, CDR1 SGHDT and CDR2 YYEEEE. In nucleotides, the CDR3 is TGTGCCAGCAGCAAGGGGTACCAAGAGACCCAGTACTTC. Its translation: CASSKGYQETQYF.

This clonotype was detected many times. The V and J genes are TRBV5-1 and TRBJ2-1; 8 bases map to TRBD1. The junction had 6 bases not matched to a gene; V was cut back by 1 base and J by 6 bases. The CDR3 sequence is 15 residues long. Germline V lookup: CDR1 SGHRS, CDR2 YFSETQ. Here the CDR3 DNA reads TGCGCCAGCAGCTTGAGGACAGGGTTTATCAATGAGCAGTTCTTC. Amino acids: CASSLRTGFINEQFF.

This clonotype turned up a few times. This chain links TRBV28 with TRBJ2-7, with no clear D. Per germline, CDR1 MDHEN and CDR2 SYDVKM. CDR3 length equals 11 residues. V lost 7 bases and J lost 3, with 7 bases in between. The CDR3 region has the DNA TGTGCCAGCACCCCGGGCTACGAGCAGTACTTC. It codes for CASTPGYEQYF.

In its sample, this clonotype was seen many times. The J gene is TRBJ1-4, the V gene TRBV15, with D hard to call. The CDR3 is 15 amino acids. CDR1 and CDR2 (germline): LNHNV, YYDKDF (reference sequence). Trimming took 6 bases from V and 0 from J, leaving 11 bases between them. The chain's CDR3 is CATRQQLTTNEKLFF. The CDR3 region has the DNA TGTGCCACCAGACAACAGCTCACAACTAATGAAAAACTGTTTTTT.

This clonotype was counted at least ten times. The gene calls are TRBV15 and TRBJ2-3; perhaps TRBD1 as D (6 bases). In germline, CDR1 is LNHNV, CDR2 YYDKDF (reference sequence). V was pared by 4 bases and J by 3 bases, with 17 bases between. The CDR3 runs to 16 residues. CDR3 amino acids: CATSTPRTEYTDTQYF. CDR3 DNA sequence: TGTGCCACCAGCACCCCTAGGACAGAATATACAGATACGCAGTATTTT.

This clonotype was detected ten times or more. The chain couples TRBV2 to TRBJ2-7; D could derive from TRBD1 or TRBD2 (5 bases each). The CDR3 length is 14 residues. The germline gives CDR1 SNHLY, CDR2 FYNNEI. V dropped 9 bases and J dropped 11 bases, with 26 bases sitting between them. The CDR3: CASGGNGATSKEYF. As DNA, the CDR3 is TGTGCCAGTGGGGGAAACGGAGCTACGAGTAAGGAGTACTTC.

This clonotype was counted at least ten times. The CDR3 nucleotides read TGTGCCAGCAGTTACTTCGGACTAGCGGGGCCAGCTAGCACAGATACGCAGTATTTT. It translates to CASSYFGLAGPASTDTQYF. V gene TRBV6-2 or TRBV6-3 combines with J gene TRBJ2-3, with 12 bases that match TRBD2. CDR1 is MNHEY and CDR2 is SVGEGT in the germline V gene. V lost 1 base, J lost 0 bases, and 8 bases stayed unmatched. The CDR3 sequence is 19 residues long.